These 11 T cell receptor beta chains were all obtained from the same sample, sequenced in a study of metastatic and nonmetastatic thyroid tumors. Before thyroid surgery, none of the patients had received any treatment. TCRdb ran MiXCR on the PCR reads. The repertoire includes tens of thousands of clones, about 19% of them detected once, and about an eighth sits in the top ten. The sample comprised tumor tissue. These receptors all stem from a female donor with papillary thyroid cancer or a benign thyroid nodule (not recorded which). Some clones in this sample may be carry-over from other donors' samples.

This clone has at least ten counts. Additional DNA sequences in this sample encode the identical CDR3. The chain carries TRBV29-1 and TRBJ2-7; D perhaps matches TRBD2 (5 bases). Germline V lookup: CDR1 SQVTM, CDR2 ANQGSEA. The CDR3 sequence is 12 residues long. V shed 4 bases and J shed 2 bases, with 9 bases lying between them. The CDR3 DNA follows: TGCAGCGTTGGAGGGCAGGCCTACGAGCAGTACTTC. It translates to CSVGGQAYEQYF.

This sequence joins TRBV5-1 and TRBJ2-2; D unclear. CDR3 length: 16 residues. From germline, CDR1 is SGHRS and CDR2 YFSETQ. Trimming cost V 5 bases and J 7 bases, with 21 bases left between them. CDR3 loop: CASRGSRTDQIGELFF. The CDR3 DNA reads as TGCGCCAGCAGGGGATCAAGGACGGACCAGATCGGGGAGCTGTTTTTT.

This clone came up many times. The chain combines TRBV19 with TRBJ1-2, with 7 bases fitting TRBD1. Germline values: CDR1 LNHDA, CDR2 SQIVND (reference sequence). Trimming removed 5 bases from V and 4 bases from J; junction bases left unmatched: 10. The CDR3 sequence is 15 residues long. The chain's CDR3 is CASSLSRQGGYGYTF. The CDR3 DNA follows: TGTGCCAGTAGTCTCTCAAGACAGGGAGGCTATGGCTACACCTTC.

This clone was seen many times. The chain has TRBV6-1 and TRBJ1-6; 8 nucleotides match TRBD1. The CDR3 covers 14 residues. Germline V gene sequence: CDR1 MNHNS, CDR2 SASEGT. V lost 6 bases to trimming and J lost 9 bases; unmatched junction nucleotides: 7. The CDR3, as DNA: TGTGCCAGCAGCCTGACAGGGGTGGTTTCACCCCTCCACTTT. Its protein product is CASSLTGVVSPLHF.

This clone has more than one count but fewer than ten. A read error may explain this, as a much larger clone is one base away. The chain is built from TRBV29-1 and TRBJ1-2; no clear D. CDR3 length: 13 amino acids. The germline V and J ends were trimmed by 5 bases and 7 bases, with 17 bases remaining between them. Looked up from germline, CDR1 is SQVTM and CDR2 is ANQGSEA. The CDR3 bases are TGCAGCGTTTATACAGAGGGCAGAAGTGGCTACACCTTC. Translated: CSVYTEGRSGYTF.

The J gene is TRBJ1-2, the V gene TRBV7-2; D might be TRBD1 (5 bases). CDR3 length: 15 amino acids. Per germline, CDR1 SGHTA and CDR2 FQGNSA. V was cut by 2 bases and J by 2 bases, with 12 bases left in between. The CDR3 bases are TGTGCCAGCAGCTTACAGGGCTGGGGGAACTATGGCTACACCTTC. Protein sequence: CASSLQGWGNYGYTF.

This clone occurred a few times. This rearrangement joins TRBV6-5 to TRBJ2-7, with D possibly being TRBD1 (5 bases). The CDR3 is 13 amino acids. The V and J ends lost 4 bases and 2 bases respectively, with 9 bases between them. In germline, CDR1 is MNHEY, CDR2 SVGAGI. CDR3 DNA: TGTGCCAGCAGTTCGACAGAGGCCTACGAGCAGTACTTC. This encodes CASSSTEAYEQYF.

V usage is TRBV11-2 and J usage is TRBJ1-1, with TRBD1 as a possible D gene (5 bases). This CDR3 has 16 amino acids. CDR1 SGHAT and CDR2 FQNNGV come from the germline V gene. V was cut by 2 bases and J by 4 bases, with 17 bases left in between. In DNA, the CDR3 is TGTGCCAGCAGCTTATTCTCTGTGGGGGGAGGCACTGAAGCTTTCTTT. This sequence encodes CASSLFSVGGGTEAFF.

Many counts were recorded for this clone. The rearrangement uses TRBV12-3 or TRBV12-4 and TRBJ2-1; the D gene could be TRBD1 or TRBD2 (5 bases each). V lost 3 bases and J 4 bases, leaving 13 bases between the germline ends. The CDR3 covers 15 residues. The CDR3 DNA follows: TGTGCCAGCAGTTTCCTGGGACCTGGTTACAATGAGCAGTTCTTC. Translated: CASSFLGPGYNEQFF.

Ten or more counts support this clone. V usage is TRBV2 and J usage is TRBJ2-7; possible D gene TRBD2, 6 bases. V was clipped by 6 bases and J by 2 bases, with 14 bases between them. Germline assignment: CDR1 SNHLY and CDR2 FYNNEI. The CDR3 spans 14 residues. CDR3 sequence reads: CASRFGSSTYEQYF. DNA for the CDR3: TGTGCCAGCAGGTTCGGGAGTAGTACCTACGAGCAGTACTTC.

This clone was observed at least ten times. This chain connects TRBV12-3 or TRBV12-4 to TRBJ2-2; 7 bases match TRBD2. V lost 8 bases to trimming and J lost 0 bases; unmatched junction nucleotides: 9. The CDR3 totals 16 residues. CDR3 sequence (DNA): TGTGCCAGCCTTCGGGTAGCGGGCCCGAACACCGGGGAGCTGTTTTTT. Protein: CASLRVAGPNTGELFF.